At least ten counts were recorded for the clone carrying this T cell receptor (beta chain). TCRdb re-derived calls from the 5' RACE reads in MiXCR, one entry per CDR3 protein. Among hundreds of thousands of distinct CDR3 sequences listed, approximately 20% were seen once. This specimen comes from a study of identical twins. V lost 3 bases to trimming and J lost 7 bases; unmatched junction nucleotides: 6. This CDR3 region has 15 residues. The data were also submitted as part of a second study, on yellow fever vaccine responses in identical twins.

This chain links TRBV12-3 or TRBV12-4 with TRBJ2-2, with 9 bases fitting TRBD2. This clonotype was obtained from a woman aged 18-35 years in good health. Sequenced sample: CD4+ T cells sorted from blood. This chain's CDR3 is CASSFVAGGLGELFF. The DNA of the CDR3 is TGTGCCAGCAGTTTTGTGGCGGGGGGGCTCGGGGAGCTGTTTTTT.